This T cell receptor beta chain was profiled in a study of radiation and T cells in renal cell carcinoma. Whole-study findings and limits: Top tumor clonotypes rose in blood 2 weeks post-radiation, then contracted. Without pretreatment biopsies, baseline tumor clonotype presence was undetermined.

The time point is: blood 4 weeks post-SBRT, at nephrectomy. The treatment denotes: 15 Gy SBRT to primary tumor, nephrectomy 4 weeks later. Nephrectomy followed 15 Gy stereotactic body radiation by 4 weeks. Serial blood draws occurred at baseline and 2 and 4 weeks post-SBRT. About this clone itself: What it binds is not known.

Clones were read by immunoSEQ multiplex PCR, and TCRdb kept only the in-frame ones, dropping some. The data hold tens of thousands of clones, with just under 85% observed a single time. V was trimmed by 1 base and J by 2 bases, leaving 10 bases between them. There are 14 residues in the CDR3. CDR1 and CDR2 (germline): SGHDT, YYEEEE. The TCR originated in a man aged 45-65 years with renal cell carcinoma. The source was blood, collected from a patient whose treatment included radiotherapy and nephrectomy. The rearrangement links TRBV5-6 to TRBJ2-7; no definite D call. The DNA for the CDR3 is TGTGCCAGCAGCTTGTTGCTCTACCCCTACGAGCAGTACTTC. It yields the protein CASSLLLYPYEQYF.